This is a list of T cell receptor beta chains from one sample in a study of blood T cell repertoires in COVID-19. Measured with immunoSEQ multiplex PCR; TCRdb has only the in-frame clones, and not every one. The data show approximately 120,000 clones, with roughly 90% seen just once and about 1% held by the top ten. Sequenced: peripheral blood. These TCRs come from a woman of 80 years or more with acute or convalescent COVID-19. CDR3s include the opening cysteine and the closing phenylalanine or tryptophan. The D gene is left open where the match is weak. Not every row has a clone size; where given, it reads once, few, many or a size class.

V	D	size	J	CDR3	DNA
TRBV6-5	TRBD1	-	TRBJ2-7	CASSLPATGNNEQYF	TGTGCCAGCAGTCTTCCGGCGACAGGGAACAACGAGCAGTACTTC
TRBV10-3	-	-	TRBJ2-7	CASKRSEQYF	TGTGCCAGTAAACGGTCCGAGCAGTACTTC
TRBV2	-	once	TRBJ1-5	CASKRTVNQPQHF	TGTGCCAGCAAGAGGACAGTTAATCAGCCCCAGCATTTT
TRBV7-2	TRBD1	once	TRBJ2-7	CASSLHRGSSYEQYF	TGTGCCAGCAGCTTACACAGGGGGAGTTCCTACGAGCAGTACTTC
TRBV5-1	TRBD1	once	TRBJ2-1	CASSLGQGANNEQFF	TGCGCCAGCAGCCTAGGACAGGGGGCAAACAATGAGCAGTTCTTC
TRBV19	-	-	TRBJ2-2	CASSIGAETGELFF	TGTGCCAGTAGTATAGGGGCCGAAACCGGGGAGCTGTTTTTT
TRBV2	-	-	TRBJ1-1	CASRVEGSTEAFF	TGTGCCAGCAGAGTGGAGGGGTCGACTGAAGCTTTCTTT
TRBV5-1	-	-	TRBJ2-7	CASSLEQGRHEQYF	TGCGCCAGCAGCTTGGAACAGGGGAGGCACGAGCAGTACTTC
TRBV19	-	-	TRBJ1-5	CASSHREQPQHF	TGTGCCAGTAGTCACAGGGAACAGCCCCAGCATTTT
TRBV6-2/TRBV6-3	-	few	TRBJ1-3	CASSLLAGSVSGNTIYF	TGTGCCAGCAGCCTTTTGGCCGGGTCGGTTTCTGGAAACACCATATATTTT
TRBV5-8	TRBD1	-	TRBJ2-1	CASSFGQAFNEQFF	TGTGCCAGCAGCTTTGGACAGGCTTTCAATGAGCAGTTCTTC
TRBV11-3	TRBD1	-	TRBJ2-1	CASSPTGTAYNEQFF	TGTGCCAGCAGCCCGACAGGGACGGCCTACAATGAGCAGTTCTTC
TRBV19	TRBD2	-	TRBJ2-2	CASSMVAGGNTGELFF	TGTGCCAGTAGTATGGTAGCGGGAGGGAACACCGGGGAGCTGTTTTTT
TRBV6-5	TRBD1	few	TRBJ1-6	CASNLGQGNSPLHF	TGTGCCAGCAACCTCGGACAGGGAAATTCACCCCTCCACTTT
TRBV5-1	-	few	TRBJ1-1	CASRNQLGAGNTEAFF	TGCGCCAGCAGGAACCAGCTGGGGGCGGGGAACACTGAAGCTTTCTTT
TRBV10-3	TRBD1	few	TRBJ1-2	CAITAGQGDGYTF	TGTGCCATCACAGCAGGACAGGGTGATGGCTACACCTTC
TRBV6-2/TRBV6-3	TRBD1	-	TRBJ1-2	CASSYGGQEYGYTF	TGTGCCAGCAGTTACGGGGGACAGGAGTATGGCTACACCTTC
TRBV10-1	-	-	TRBJ2-3	CASSPTGDTQYF	TGCGCCAGCAGTCCAACGGGGGATACGCAGTATTTT
TRBV6-2/TRBV6-3	TRBD1	-	TRBJ1-1	CASSSLSTGVTEAFF	TGTGCCAGCAGTTCGCTATCAACAGGGGTCACTGAAGCTTTCTTT
TRBV7-2	-	-	TRBJ1-1	CASSFERYTEAFF	TGTGCCAGCAGCTTTGAACGGTACACTGAAGCTTTCTTT
TRBV2	TRBD2	-	TRBJ2-6	CASSEAGRGSGYGANVLTF	TGTGCCAGCAGTGAAGCGGGTAGGGGTAGCGGGTACGGGGCCAACGTCCTGACTTTC
TRBV5-4	TRBD1	-	TRBJ2-3	CASSVRTGVETDTQYF	TGTGCCAGCAGCGTACGAACAGGGGTGGAGACAGATACGCAGTATTTT
TRBV4-2	TRBD2	-	TRBJ2-5	CASSPQTSGAQETQYF	TGTGCCAGCAGCCCCCAGACTAGCGGGGCACAAGAGACCCAGTACTTC
TRBV18	TRBD1	-	TRBJ2-7	CASSPPRQGALYEQYF	TGTGCCAGCTCTCCTCCTCGACAGGGGGCGCTCTACGAGCAGTACTTC
TRBV5-1	-	-	TRBJ1-3	CASSLAGYGNTIYF	TGCGCCAGCAGCTTGGCGGGTTATGGAAACACCATATATTTT
TRBV7-8	TRBD1	-	TRBJ1-2	CASSRGTDTNYTF	TGTGCCAGCAGCCGCGGGACAGATACCAACTACACCTTC
TRBV6-2/TRBV6-3	TRBD2	-	TRBJ2-2	CASSRGTSGRSGGELFF	TGTGCCAGCAGCCGTGGGACTAGTGGGAGGTCGGGCGGGGAGCTGTTTTTT